These 14 T cell receptor beta chains were all obtained from the same sample, sequenced in a study of blood T cell repertoires in COVID-19. Some clones are missing from TCRdb's copy, which holds only in-frame ones; the method was immunoSEQ multiplex PCR. The sample yields over 200,000 clones, about four fifths seen once. Specimen: peripheral blood. These receptors were obtained from a woman between 45 and 65 years old with acute or convalescent COVID-19.

The chain carries TRBV14 and TRBJ1-1; D gene ambiguous. V lost 3 bases, J lost 1 base, and 6 bases lay in between. The CDR3 consists of 13 residues. In germline, CDR1 is SGHDN, CDR2 FVKESK. The CDR3 loop is CASSHHRNTEAFF. CDR3 DNA: TGTGCCAGCAGCCATCACAGGAACACTGAAGCTTTCTTT. Complete variable domain (other parts from reference TRBV14 and TRBJ1-1): EAGVTQFPSHSVIEKGQTVTLRCDPISGHDNLYWYRRVMGKEIKFLLHFVKESKQDESGMPNNRFLAERTGGTYSTLKVQPAELEDSGVYFCASSHHRNTEAFFGQGTRLTVV.

The V call is TRBV7-2, the J call TRBJ1-6; TRBD1 might be the D (6 bases). Germline values: CDR1 SGHTA, CDR2 FQGNSA. V was shortened by 5 bases and J by 10 bases, with 21 bases between the two germline ends. The CDR3 runs 16 residues. The CDR3 coding sequence is TGTGCCAGCAGCCAAAGGGGGGGAGGGTTAAGATCACCCCTCCACTTT. It is translated as CASSQRGGGLRSPLHF.

This chain uses TRBV11-2 with TRBJ1-1; D not resolved. The CDR3 loop spans 14 amino acids. V was clipped by 1 base and J by 0 bases, with 6 bases between them. Germline V gene sequence: CDR1 SGHAT, CDR2 FQNNGV. The CDR3 sequence is CASSLGQMNTEAFF. The DNA of the CDR3 is TGTGCCAGCAGCTTAGGGCAGATGAACACTGAAGCTTTCTTT.

About this clone itself: Other DNA sequences in the same sample also yield this CDR3. This chain uses TRBV3-1 (or the pseudogene TRBV3-2) with TRBJ1-1, with 11 bases that match TRBD1. CDR3 length: 15 residues. V dropped 2 bases and J dropped 9; count of bases not matched to a gene: 8. The germline gives CDR1 LGHDT, CDR2 YNNKEL (reference sequence). The CDR3 protein is CASSQNSGQGAKAFF. In DNA form, the CDR3 reads TGTGCCAGCAGCCAAAACTCCGGACAGGGGGCGAAAGCTTTCTTT.

This chain links TRBV6-5 with TRBJ2-7; 7 nucleotides align to TRBD2. Trimming at V came to 2 bases and at J to 7 bases, leaving 2 bases not matched to a gene. CDR3 length: 12 residues. Germline CDR1 and CDR2: MNHEY and SVGAGI. The CDR3 protein is CASSYEGGEQYF. CDR3 DNA sequence: TGTGCCAGCAGTTACGAGGGAGGGGAGCAGTACTTC.

This clone was found a few times. J is TRBJ2-7 and V is TRBV25-1; perhaps TRBD1 as D (6 bases). CDR1 is MGHDK, CDR2 SYGVNS, per germline. V lost 6 bases and J lost 3, with 12 bases in between. The CDR3 runs 13 residues. The DNA for the CDR3 is TGTGCCAGCAGATCCGGGACATTCTACGAGCAGTACTTC. Its translation is CASRSGTFYEQYF.

The chain employs TRBV24-1 and TRBJ1-5; D is possibly TRBD1 (5 bases). Per the germline V gene, CDR1 is KGHDR and CDR2 is SFDVKD. This CDR3 contains 14 residues. The V end was cut by 8 bases, the J end by 3 bases, with 13 bases between. CDR3 in DNA: TGTGCCACCACTTGGGGCAGGATCAATCAGCCCCAGCATTTT. It translates to CATTWGRINQPQHF.

Points on this clone: The junction does not match germline at one end; this may be a read error. This sequence joins TRBV6-6 and TRBJ1-5, with D possibly matching TRBD1 (5 bases). The CDR3 contains 17 residues. Germline V gene sequence: CDR1 MNHNY, CDR2 SVGAGI (reference sequence). The CDR3 DNA sequence: TGTGCCAGCAGCCGAAGGGCCCTGGTCGTGGGGGGAGAAGCGTGGGATTTT. This codes for CASSRRALVVGGEAWDF.

The chain employs TRBV5-4 and TRBJ2-1; TRBD2 matches at 10 bases. Germline CDR1 is SGHNT and CDR2 is YYREEE (reference sequence). The CDR3 is 16 amino acids. V lost 3 bases and J lost 9; bases outside the gene matches: 12. The CDR3 loop reads CASSSFSGRSPGEQFF. The CDR3 DNA is TGTGCCAGCAGCTCCTTTAGCGGGAGGTCCCCAGGTGAGCAGTTCTTC.

The CDR3 DNA follows: TGTGCCAGCAGCCCCCCGGGACAGGGAAACACTGAAGCTTTCTTT. Protein: CASSPPGQGNTEAFF. The rearrangement links TRBV2 to TRBJ1-1; 9 positions match TRBD1. V was clipped by 6 bases and J by 2 bases; unmatched bases: 7. Germline V gene lookup returns CDR1 SNHLY and CDR2 FYNNEI. This CDR3 spans 15 amino acids.

The J gene is TRBJ2-2, the V gene TRBV9; 11 bases align to TRBD2. The CDR3 sequence is 18 residues long. Losses at the gene ends were 0 bases for V and 0 bases for J; bases not matched to a gene: 4. The germline CDR1 and CDR2 sequences are SGDLS and YYNGEE. CDR3 residues: CASSVGPGLAANTGELFF. As DNA, the CDR3 is TGTGCCAGCAGCGTAGGCCCGGGACTAGCGGCGAACACCGGGGAGCTGTTTTTT.

CDR3 bases: TGTGCCACCAGTGACCTTACAGGGGACCGCACTAGCGGGAGCGGGCGCAATGAGCAGTTCTTC. Protein sequence: CATSDLTGDRTSGSGRNEQFF. V gene TRBV24-1 combines with J gene TRBJ2-1; 11 bases agree with TRBD2. Trimming at V came to 4 bases and at J to 6 bases, leaving 22 bases not matched to a gene. The CDR3 covers 21 residues. Germline V lookup: CDR1 KGHDR, CDR2 SFDVKD.

The rearrangement uses TRBV28 and TRBJ2-1; 8 bases agree with TRBD1. The CDR3 is 18 residues long. The V and J ends lost 6 bases and 4 bases, in that order; junction bases with no gene match: 17. Germline V gene data show CDR1 as MDHEN and CDR2 as SYDVKM. CDR3 nucleotide sequence: TGTGCCAGCAGCCGTAGGACAGGGACCTCTCGACCTTACAATGAGCAGTTCTTC. Residues: CASSRRTGTSRPYNEQFF.

The V call is TRBV24-1, the J call TRBJ2-2; tentative D call: TRBD1 (6 bases). The CDR3 totals 14 residues. Germline V gene data show CDR1 as KGHDR and CDR2 as SFDVKD. V shed 5 bases and J shed 2 bases, with 8 bases lying between them. CDR3 protein: CATSAQGNTGELFF. DNA for the CDR3: TGTGCCACCAGTGCACAGGGCAACACCGGGGAGCTGTTTTTT.